Listed here are 2 T cell receptor beta chains from one sample, sequenced in a study of blood T cell repertoires in COVID-19. Assay: immunoSEQ multiplex PCR; the TCRdb copy retains only in-frame clones and omits some. The sample yields roughly 300,000 clones, over 75% seen once. The sequencing input was PBMCs or T cells enriched from blood (not recorded which). The receptors originated from a young man who had recovered from COVID-19.

The chain couples TRBV18 to TRBJ1-1; 7 bases match TRBD1. The CDR3 contains 14 residues. Trimming removed 0 bases from V and 3 bases from J; junction bases left unmatched: 1. CDR1 is KGHSH, CDR2 LQKENI, per germline. Here the CDR3 reads CASSPPGQYTEAFF. Here the CDR3 DNA reads TGTGCCAGCTCACCACCGGGACAGTACACTGAAGCTTTCTTT. The full variable domain, its missing parts supplied by reference TRBV18 and TRBJ1-1, is NAGVMQNPRHLVRRRGQEARLRCSPMKGHSHVYWYRQLPEEGLKFMVYLQKENIIDESGMPKERFSAEFPKEGPSILRIQQVVRGDSAAYFCASSPPGQYTEAFFGQGTRLTVV.

The V and J genes are TRBV7-2 and TRBJ1-2, with D perhaps TRBD1 (6 bases). The CDR3 has 14 residues. Germline CDR1 reads SGHTA; CDR2 reads FQGNSA. Trimming shortened V by 5 bases and J by 4 bases, and 14 bases separated the two germline ends. CDR3 residues: CASSVSRDIYGYTF. The CDR3 DNA is TGTGCCAGCAGCGTATCCCGGGACATCTATGGCTACACCTTC.